What follows describes a single T cell receptor (beta chain). This CDR3 is 15 amino acids long. Germline V gene lookup returns CDR1 MNHEY and CDR2 SMNVEV (reference sequence). Trimming took off 3 bases at V and 2 bases at J, with 14 bases between the two ends. The data derive from a study of T cell changes during pregnancy in multiple sclerosis. Using immunoSEQ multiplex PCR, the repertoire was profiled, and TCRdb retains in-frame clones only, with some absent. The data show fewer than 85,000 clones, around 92% seen once. The sequenced sample was peripheral blood, obtained before pregnancy. The TCR comes from a female donor with multiple sclerosis, enrolled in a pregnancy study. V gene TRBV27 combines with J gene TRBJ2-7; weak D call: TRBD2 (6 bases). CDR3 loop: CASSLSGVGTYEQYF. DNA for the CDR3: TGTGCCAGCAGTTTGTCGGGAGTAGGCACCTACGAGCAGTACTTC.